This T cell receptor (beta chain) was sequenced in a study of cytomegalovirus exposure and HLA in healthy donors (TCRdb year 2017). In the study overall: According to an earlier analysis of around 600 of the donors, about 190 million T cells yielded over 100 million unique TCR beta sequences and around 300 Gb of sequence data. An early release that covered around 590 HLA-typed donors contained about 290 gigabases of sequencing data and tens of millions of unique TCR sequences. Of the 398 genotyped donors, approximately 80% fell in the genetic ancestry cluster associated with self-reported Caucasian donors. The study was designed to test whether signatures of past pathogen exposure could be identified by cataloging public T cell receptors. The study profiled the T cell repertoires of fewer than 850 subjects by immunosequencing and related them to cytomegalovirus serostatus. A separate validation cohort of approximately 130 different subjects was used in addition to the approximately 610-subject first cohort. The study combined high-throughput TCR immunosequencing, statistical association of individual TCRs with disease status, and machine learning to predict cytomegalovirus infection status. In a later analysis, previously published TCR beta repertoires from 500 to 750 donors were re-analyzed and high-resolution HLA genotyping was added so that TCR occurrence patterns could be studied. In the later analysis, no new phenotypic data were used to find candidate immune exposures; instead, reliance was placed on TCR beta sequences and their occurrence across donors. An earlier analysis of about 620 of the donors applied high-throughput TCR beta sequencing to assess whether each TCR beta V gene segment acted as functional or pseudogenic. Alongside the repertoire data, information on donor age, sex, ethnicity and CMV serostatus was compiled. In a later genetic analysis, genome-wide SNP genotypes for 398 of the 666 donors were used, and that subset was treated as a discovery cohort. All discovery cohort repertoires had been generated on a single sequencing platform. Both class I and class II loci were covered by HLA typing, at four-digit resolution. The number of donors typed differed by locus, with about 629-630 for A, B, C, DRB1 and DQB1, roughly 520 for DQA1, 606 for DPA1, and 400 to 490 for DPB1. About five DR-DQ haplotypes were handled as single units for association and clustering because linkage in the cohort was strong. Among 350 to 400 genotyped donors of the cohort, an average of about 240,000 unique TCR beta nucleotide sequences were sequenced per donor, roughly a sixth of them non-productive.

The library was generated by the immunoSEQ multiplex PCR assay. For the multiplex PCR, a mixture combining 60 forward primers for TCR Vbeta segments and 13 reverse primers for TCR Jbeta segments was used. A multiplex PCR assay on genomic DNA amplified the CDR3 region of rearranged TCR beta genes. The amplified TCR beta libraries were sequenced on the Illumina HiSeq System as 87-base-pair reads. The published analysis was carried out like this. In a later analysis, roughly 80 million unique TCR beta chains were counted across the approximately 670 repertoires, and roughly 10 million of these chains were shared by at least two donors. A nearest-neighbor algorithm error-corrected the raw reads and collapsed the reads into unique sequences, merging closely related sequences to remove PCR and sequencing errors. CDR3 sequences were aligned to IMGT reference sequences to assign V, D and J gene segments. For a sequence to be retained, a match of at least six nucleotides was required to both a V gene segment and a J gene segment. A rearrangement was called productive if the CDR3 had no stop codons and remained in frame with V and J, and every other rearrangement was called non-productive. CDR3 was defined according to IMGT convention as the region running from the second conserved V-encoded cysteine to the conserved J-encoded phenylalanine. Sequences without an unambiguous match to a single V gene segment were excluded from the earlier analysis of a few hundred of the donors. An earlier analysis of 587 of the donors classified V segments as functional when productive rearrangements were above 56.7% and as segregating when the standard deviation between donors was above 5%. A statistical classification framework was built for diagnosing cytomegalovirus status from the catalog of TCR beta chain sequences. V and J gene assignment, in a later analysis, came from comparing TCR nucleotide sequences with IMGT/GENE-DB human TR gene sequences. In a later analysis, CDR3 sequences and most-parsimonious VDJ recombination scenarios were assigned using the TCRdist pipeline. In a later analysis, each TCR beta chain was defined by its CDR3 amino acid sequence together with its V-gene family, and reads without a unique V-gene family were excluded. To address suspected cross-contamination and a sequencing artifact, a later analysis removed under 600 highly shared, low-generation-probability nucleotide sequences. In a later analysis, a clonal expansion index for each public chain was calculated from normalized within-repertoire ranks of inferred template counts. In a later analysis, generation probabilities were computed using a VDJ recombination model fitted to out-of-frame rearrangements, and the results were checked against IGoR. Hypergeometric tests were used in a later analysis to score TCR-TCR, TCR-HLA and TCR-CMV co-occurrence, with a repertoire-size bias correction applied to the TCR pairs. To estimate false discovery rates, a later analysis permuted the HLA or CMV assignments 20 times. In a later analysis, co-occurring TCRs were grouped using DBSCAN, with TCRdist sequence similarity added in when clustering inside HLA-allele-positive subsets. Repertoires with fewer than 30,000 or more than 120,000 public chains, plus five repertoires with anomalous nucleotide sharing, were excluded from co-occurrence clustering. Imported from immuneACCESS, the table was reduced by TCRdb to in-frame sequences with V and J called. These copies leave out some clones; in studies compared against another copy, an unresolved V gene accounts for under half, and the cause of the remainder is not known. From that table come the V and J calls and clone size; the DNA was used to work out D and trimming. This sample has approximately 180,000 clones in its table, and roughly four fifths of those were observed once. The ten top clones hold approximately 1.8% of the sample.

In total, roughly 710 healthy bone marrow donors made up the cohort. All cohort members were sampled while nominally healthy, although unrecorded immune exposures were likely present. The donor was CMV seronegative and belonged to the group of 350 or so seronegative cohort members. A peripheral blood sample was provided by each donor, and peripheral blood mononuclear cells were used for TCR beta sequencing. Genomic DNA extraction from the blood cell samples was performed with the Qiagen DNeasy Blood Extraction Kit. On this clone itself: Its antigen is unknown. Qualities for individual bases were not recorded, and no much larger clone is one base off.

Findings and caveats that apply to the study as a whole: A few of the identified cytomegalovirus-associated TCR beta chains were confirmed in vitro to be specific for cytomegalovirus antigens. Most TCR sequences were observed very rarely across donors, whereas some public TCRs were present in many individuals. Compared with the roughly 700-donor mean, donors in an Asian-associated ancestry cluster had fewer N-insertions in productive TCRs, according to a later genetic analysis. V-gene and J-gene trimming of TCR beta chains was associated with a missense DCLRE1C variant in a later genetic analysis, and the association was replicated in an independent cohort. A later analysis found that most CMV-associated TCR beta chains appeared HLA-restricted, with HLA associations seemingly driven largely by CMV exposure. In the study, 164 TCR beta chains were listed as associated with cytomegalovirus. When HLA alleles, especially DR and DQ, strongly co-occurred, TCR associations were difficult to assign to individual alleles. Linkage disequilibrium might explain the correlated functional status among segregating V segments, but an unknown experimental factor could not be ruled out. The classifier was reported to diagnose cytomegalovirus status with high specificity and sensitivity in both the original and validation cohorts. A further reported finding was that TCR beta sequences accurately predicted the HLA-A and HLA-B alleles for most subjects in the first cohort. At a false discovery rate of 0.05, a later analysis linked around 15,000 TCR beta sequences to specific HLA alleles. CMV serostatus was the only immune exposure information available for the cohort. A group of highly shared sequence variants was considered likely to be a technical artifact of the sequencing pipeline. In an earlier analysis of several hundred of the donors, most TCR beta V segments were observed in productive rearrangements about 87% or about 30% of the time, broadly matching IMGT annotations. The 87-base-pair reads could not distinguish some IMGT-functional V segments, including TRBV6-2 and TRBV6-3, so those segments were excluded. Approximately 18 rarely observed V segments, including chromosome 9 orphons, were excluded from the earlier analysis of about 500 of the donors because counts were too low. Several of the top co-occurrence clusters appeared to be linked to parvovirus B19, influenza, CMV and Epstein-Barr virus, according to a later analysis. In a later analysis, HLA-associated TCR beta chains were found to be more clonally expanded and to have lower generation probabilities than equally common non-associated chains. In a later analysis, the rate of TCR association differed among HLA loci, with DRB1 alleles having the most associated TCRs and HLA-C alleles having the fewest. The authors suggested that the approach could potentially be generalized to other disease states and immunological phenotypes. In this cohort, only TCR beta chains were sequenced, and detectable features were limited by the absence of alpha or paired-chain data. HLA typing was unavailable for some donors at each locus, so association tests used only the typed subset. Presence/absence analyses assumed roughly uniform sequencing depth across donors, an assumption that may not hold.

The CDR3 numbers 16 residues from cysteine through phenylalanine. The only DNA kept is the CDR3, 48 bases in frame from the first base. The junction shows trimming of 4 bases on V and 6 bases on J, and the gene matches do not reach 10 bases of it. CDR1 and CDR2, looked up from the germline V gene (reference sequence), are PRHDT and FYEKMQ. The receptor was isolated from a man younger than 30 in good health and CMV-seronegative. The sample consisted of PBMCs. The chain links TRBV13 with TRBJ2-1, with 9 bases matching TRBD1. CDR3 loop: CASSSRPGQGGNEQFF. The sequenced DNA is TGTGCCAGCAGCTCAAGACCGGGACAGGGTGGCAATGAGCAGTTCTTC. The entire variable domain, with the stretches around the CDR3 drawn from the reference TRBV13 and TRBJ2-1 proteins, is AAGVIQSPRHLIKEKRETATLKCYPIPRHDTVYWYQQGPGQDPQFLISFYEKMQSDKGSIPDRFSAQQFSDYHSELNMSSLELGDSALYFCASSSRPGQGGNEQFFGPGTRLTVL.